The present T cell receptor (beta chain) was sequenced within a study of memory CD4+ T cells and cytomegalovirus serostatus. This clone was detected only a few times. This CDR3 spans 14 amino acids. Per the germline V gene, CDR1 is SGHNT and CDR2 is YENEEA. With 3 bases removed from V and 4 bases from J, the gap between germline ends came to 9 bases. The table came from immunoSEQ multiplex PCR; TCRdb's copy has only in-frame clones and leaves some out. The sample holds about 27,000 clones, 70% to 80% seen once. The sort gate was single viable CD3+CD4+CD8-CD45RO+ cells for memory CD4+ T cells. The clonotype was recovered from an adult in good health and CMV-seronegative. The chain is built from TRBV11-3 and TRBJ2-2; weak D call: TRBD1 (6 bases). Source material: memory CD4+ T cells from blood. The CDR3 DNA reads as TGTGCCAGCAGCTTGGACAGCCTCACCGGGGAGCTGTTTTTT. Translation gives CASSLDSLTGELFF.